Included here is one TCR beta chain sequence, with context. This entry belongs to a study of blood T cells in healthy people across ages. The wider study: Every two T cells gave about one barcoded beta molecule via template switching.

Germline V gene lookup returns CDR1 SQVTM and CDR2 ANQGSEA. Trimming cost V 2 bases and J 1 base, with 8 bases left between them. This CDR3 comprises 13 residues. Using a J-beta primer mix together with a sample-barcoded 5' primer, a second PCR was run for about 7 to 12 cycles. TCRdb recomputed calls from the 5' RACE reads with MiXCR, one row per CDR3 protein. The profile covers approximately 2,000,000 distinct CDR3 sequences, with 35% to 50% appearing a single time and more than 20% taken by the ten largest. Material for sequencing was blood. J is TRBJ2-5 and V is TRBV29-1; D gene ambiguous. This receptor was obtained from a human donor in good health. This CDR3 is CSVEMTVQETQYF. CDR3 coding DNA: TGCAGCGTTGAAATGACGGTCCAAGAGACCCAGTACTTC.